One sample yielded the 2 T cell receptor beta chains listed below, sequenced in a study of regulatory T cells in long-lasting Graves disease (dated by TCRdb to the early 2020s). Reading the label with the study, this specimen's time point is: newly diagnosed GD, antithyroid drugs for less than 3 months. For both TCR sequencing and RNA sequencing, RNA was extracted from PBMCs using TRIzol. Preparation of the library involved multiplex PCR. This sample was sequenced with an Illumina HiSeq 4000. CDR3 regions were amplified by Arm-PCR with iRepertoire HTBI primers to construct TCR beta libraries. TCRdb's own reprocessing of the public reads used fastp at Q25 and MiXCR and kept productive beta chains. Merged by CDR3 protein, the rows form single entries marked with the most common genes and DNA. The sample has a few hundred thousand distinct CDR3 sequences on record, approximately 20% of them singletons. Together, the top ten hold around 20% of the sample.

Sequencing used peripheral blood mononuclear cells (PBMCs), obtained at new diagnosis, from a patient treated with antithyroid drugs. The receptor source for this set is a female donor with Graves disease.

This clonotype turned up a few times. The chain uses TRBV6-5 and TRBJ2-7, with 7 positions matching TRBD1. Germline CDR1 is MNHEY and CDR2 is SVGAGI. CDR3 size: 15 residues. Trimming at V came to 4 bases and at J to 0 bases, leaving 6 bases not matched to a gene. The CDR3 sequence: CASSWNRGPSYEQYF. The CDR3 bases are TGTGCCAGCAGTTGGAACAGGGGACCCTCCTACGAGCAGTACTTC.

The chain uses TRBV27 and TRBJ2-7; D not resolved. Germline V lookup: CDR1 MNHEY, CDR2 SMNVEV (reference sequence). Trimming took off 3 bases at V and 3 bases at J, with 9 bases between the two ends. This CDR3 has 13 amino acids. The CDR3 protein is CASSLKGFYEQYF. The CDR3 DNA sequence: TGTGCCAGCAGTTTGAAAGGGTTCTACGAGCAGTACTTC.